The 24 T cell receptor beta chains given below trace back to one sample, sequenced in a study of graft-versus-host responses after intestinal transplantation. No antigen has been assigned to these receptors. Sequenced by immunoSEQ multiplex PCR; TCRdb stores in-frame clones only, minus some. The sample lists about 130,000 clones, 80% to 95% occurring once. The sample in question was unstimulated CD4+ T cells sorted from spleen or lymph node cells, obtained before intestinal transplant. These receptors were collected from a human donor who received an intestinal transplant.

CDR3 in amino acids: CASSLEVGEEAFF. The CDR3 DNA is TGCGCCAGCAGCTTGGAGGTAGGGGAGGAAGCTTTCTTT. V gene TRBV5-1 combines with J gene TRBJ1-1; D might be TRBD1 (5 bases). Germline-derived CDR1 and CDR2 are SGHRS and YFSETQ. V dropped 0 bases and J dropped 8 bases, with 11 bases sitting between them. This CDR3 comprises 13 residues.

This clone was counted a few times. V is TRBV7-8 and J is TRBJ1-2; D unresolved. The germline V gene encodes CDR1 SGHVS and CDR2 FQNEAQ. This CDR3 spans 13 amino acids. Trimming took 1 base from V and 1 from J, leaving 4 bases between them. The DNA of the CDR3 is TGTGCCAGCAGCTTAGGAATTAACTATGGCTACACCTTC. This encodes CASSLGINYGYTF.

With respect to this clone: The germline gene is not matched at one end of the junction; a read error may be the cause. At the DNA level, this CDR3 is encoded by other sequences in the same sample as well. This chain connects TRBV30 to TRBJ1-2, with TRBD1 as a possible D gene (6 bases). CDR3 size: 16 residues. Germline values: CDR1 GTSNPN, CDR2 SVGIG (reference sequence). The DNA of the CDR3 is TGTGCCTGGCGTGTGGGGGGGGCAAGAGGGTACTATGGCTACACCTTC. It translates to CAWRVGGARGYYGYTF.

This clone came up once. The V call is TRBV19, the J call TRBJ2-1, with D perhaps matching TRBD1 (5 bases). CDR3 length: 13 residues. The germline gives CDR1 LNHDA, CDR2 SQIVND (reference sequence). The V end was cut by 3 bases, the J end by 6 bases, with 9 bases between. The DNA of the CDR3 is TGTGCCAGTAGTATTAAGCAGGGCAATGAGCAGTTCTTC. Amino acid sequence: CASSIKQGNEQFF. Looking up the rest from reference TRBV19 and TRBJ2-1 gives the full variable domain: DGGITQSPKYLFRKEGQNVTLSCEQNLNHDAMYWYRQDPGQGLRLIYYSQIVNDFQKGDIAEGYSVSREKKESFPLTVTSAQKNPTAFYLCASSIKQGNEQFFGPGTRLTVL.

J is TRBJ1-3 and V is TRBV6-5; TRBD1 matches 10 bases. With 6 bases clipped from V and 6 bases from J, the junction kept 5 bases outside the gene matches. The V gene's germline CDR1 is MNHEY and CDR2 SVGAGI. The CDR3 is 14 residues long. The CDR3 nucleotides read TGTGCCAGCAGGAGGACAGGGGGTCTAAACACCATATATTTT. Its protein product is CASRRTGGLNTIYF.

The rearrangement joins TRBV7-2 to TRBJ2-2; 9 positions agree with TRBD1. The J segment lost 6 bases and the V segment lost 3 bases, leaving 8 bases of the junction unmatched. The CDR3 covers 16 residues. CDR1 is SGHTA and CDR2 is FQGNSA in the germline V gene. The CDR3 nucleotides read TGTGCCAGCAGCTTCCGGGACAGGGATTATCCCGGGGAGCTGTTTTTT. The encoded protein is CASSFRDRDYPGELFF.

The chain carries TRBV5-4 and TRBJ2-3; D is ambiguous. Germline V gene sequence: CDR1 SGHNT, CDR2 YYREEE (reference sequence). The CDR3 totals 12 residues. V was pared by 4 bases and J by 2 bases, with 5 bases between. The chain's CDR3 is CASSVYTDTQYF. CDR3 nucleotide sequence: TGTGCCAGCAGCGTTTACACAGATACGCAGTATTTT.

This rearrangement joins TRBV12-5 to TRBJ2-2, with D perhaps being TRBD1 or TRBD2 (7 bases each). Germline V gene sequence: CDR1 LGHNT, CDR2 FRNRAP. Between the trimmed V and J ends, which lost 3 bases and 0 bases, there was a span of 14 bases. This CDR3 spans 17 amino acids. The CDR3 DNA is TGTGCTAGTGGTTTCGGTGCAGGGGGGGCGAACACCGGGGAGCTGTTTTTT. Translation gives CASGFGAGGANTGELFF.

The chain couples TRBV9 to TRBJ1-2; 7 bases are shared with TRBD1. The V gene's germline CDR1 is SGDLS and CDR2 YYNGEE. J lost 7 bases, V lost 4 bases, and 19 bases had no gene match. This CDR3 is built from 17 residues. The CDR3, as DNA: TGTGCCAGCAGCCTTACCGCAAATCTTCCCACAGGGGCTGGCTACACCTTC. This sequence encodes CASSLTANLPTGAGYTF.

This chain connects TRBV5-6 to TRBJ2-2, with a tentative D call TRBD1 (5 bases). Germline V gene sequence: CDR1 SGHDT, CDR2 YYEEEE. Trimming removed 0 bases from V and 5 bases from J, with 11 bases in between. The CDR3 sequence is 15 residues long. CDR3 in amino acids: CASSLELKGTGELFF. CDR3 DNA sequence: TGTGCCAGCAGCTTGGAATTAAAGGGGACCGGGGAGCTGTTTTTT.

The chain links TRBV28 to TRBJ2-4, with D possibly matching TRBD1 (6 bases). CDR1 and CDR2 from the germline V gene are MDHEN and SYDVKM. This CDR3 comprises 15 residues. V was pared by 7 bases and J by 4 bases, with 17 bases between. CDR3 nucleotides: TGTGCCAGCACCAAACCCCAGGGGACAAAAAACATTCAGTACTTC. Protein: CASTKPQGTKNIQYF.

This clone has only one observation. This sequence joins TRBV29-1 and TRBJ2-1, with 9 bases aligning to TRBD2. This CDR3 spans 15 amino acids. The V and J ends lost 8 bases and 6 bases, in that order; junction bases with no gene match: 14. Looked up from germline, CDR1 is SQVTM and CDR2 is ANQGSEA. CDR3 loop: CSPRRAGGPSNEQFF. The CDR3 coding sequence is TGCAGCCCCCGTCGGGCGGGAGGGCCAAGCAATGAGCAGTTCTTC.

V and J are TRBV27 and TRBJ1-5; D gene uncertain. V lost 3 bases to trimming and J lost 2 bases, with 8 bases between them. In germline, CDR1 is MNHEY, CDR2 SMNVEV (reference sequence). The CDR3 has 14 residues. CDR3 sequence (DNA): TGTGCCAGCAGTTTGATGGGCGGCAATCAGCCCCAGCATTTT. The encoded protein is CASSLMGGNQPQHF.

The genes are TRBV4-3 and TRBJ2-1; D is ambiguous. The CDR3 is 15 residues long. Germline-derived CDR1 and CDR2 are LGHNA and YSLEER. The ends were cut back, 0 bases at V and 4 bases at J, with 10 bases in the middle. CDR3 DNA: TGCGCCAGCAGCCAAGATAACGGCAGATACAATGAGCAGTTCTTC. Translating gives CASSQDNGRYNEQFF.

Of note for this clone: The missing conserved phenylalanine or tryptophan at the end of this CDR3 makes a read error likely. The rearrangement uses TRBV5-1 and TRBJ1-2; D unresolved. The germline V gene encodes CDR1 SGHRS and CDR2 YFSETQ. V was pared by 0 bases and J by 3 bases, with 0 bases between. This CDR3 has 11 amino acids. CDR3 amino acids: CASSLDYGYTL. CDR3 coding DNA: TGCGCCAGCAGCTTGGACTATGGCTACACCCTC.

This clone has a single count. This chain links TRBV29-1 with TRBJ1-1; TRBD1 is a possible D gene (6 bases). Looked up from germline, CDR1 is SQVTM and CDR2 is ANQGSEA. CDR3 length: 14 residues. V was shortened by 6 bases and J by 6 bases, with 20 bases between the two germline ends. CDR3 residues: CSVQSSGAISEAFF. The CDR3 nucleotides read TGCAGCGTCCAAAGCTCAGGGGCTATTTCTGAAGCTTTCTTT.

This sequence joins TRBV28 and TRBJ2-3; TRBD2 agrees at 11 bases. Germline lookup yields CDR1 MDHEN and CDR2 SYDVKM. The CDR3 spans 19 residues. V lost 7 bases, J lost 1 base, and 16 bases stayed unmatched. DNA of the CDR3: TGTGCCAGCAACTGGAATGACAGACTAGCGGGGATACGCACAGATACGCAGTATTTT. Translating it yields CASNWNDRLAGIRTDTQYF.

The chain carries TRBV5-1 and TRBJ1-6, with TRBD1 matching over 9 bases. The CDR3 spans 14 residues. V trimming: 5 bases; J trimming: 10 bases; junction bases outside the gene matches: 7. Germline CDR1 and CDR2: SGHRS and YFSETQ. Written as DNA, the CDR3 is TGCGCCAGCAGACGGGGACAGGGAGGGTCACCCCTCCACTTT. Residues: CASRRGQGGSPLHF.

The chain carries TRBV5-1 and TRBJ2-5; D might be TRBD1 (5 bases). This CDR3 spans 14 amino acids. Germline lookup yields CDR1 SGHRS and CDR2 YFSETQ. Trimming left V 1 base short and J 0 bases short, with 7 bases between. The CDR3 loop reads CASSLIGDQETQYF. The CDR3 DNA is TGCGCCAGCAGCTTGATAGGGGACCAAGAGACCCAGTACTTC.

The rearrangement joins TRBV27 to TRBJ2-2; D gene ambiguous. Germline CDR1 is MNHEY and CDR2 is SMNVEV (reference sequence). V was cut by 4 bases and J by 3 bases, with 9 bases left in between. This CDR3 spans 14 amino acids. The CDR3 protein is CASSSGPDTGELFF. The CDR3, as DNA: TGTGCCAGCAGTTCCGGCCCCGACACCGGGGAGCTGTTTTTT.

The rearrangement links TRBV6-1 to TRBJ2-5; D is possibly TRBD1 or TRBD2 (6 bases each). CDR1 is MNHNS, CDR2 SASEGT, per germline. CDR3 length: 18 amino acids. The ends were cut back, 0 bases at V and 7 bases at J, with 24 bases in the middle. CDR3 residues: CASSEALPAYGGQATQYF. The CDR3 bases are TGTGCCAGCAGTGAAGCCCTACCTGCTTATGGGGGGCAGGCGACCCAGTACTTC.

The rearrangement joins TRBV5-1 to TRBJ1-4, with D perhaps matching TRBD1 (6 bases). There are 15 residues in the CDR3. V was clipped by 0 bases and J by 3 bases, with 9 bases between them. CDR1 and CDR2 (germline): SGHRS, YFSETQ. The CDR3 sequence: CASSLGTASNEKLFF. CDR3 nucleotides: TGCGCCAGCAGCTTGGGGACAGCCTCTAATGAAAAACTGTTTTTT. Using reference TRBV5-1 and TRBJ1-4 for the parts outside the CDR3, the full variable domain is KAGVTQTPRYLIKTRGQQVTLSCSPISGHRSVSWYQQTPGQGLQFLFEYFSETQRNKGNFPGRFSGRQFSNSRSEMNVSTLELGDSALYLCASSLGTASNEKLFFGSGTQLSVL.

This clone was picked up one time. CDR3 in DNA: TGCGCCAGCAGCTTAGCGGGGAACACCGGGGAGCTGTTTTTT. Its translation: CASSLAGNTGELFF. The J gene is TRBJ2-2, the V gene TRBV5-1; possibly TRBD2 for D (6 bases). V lost 2 bases to trimming and J lost 1 base, with 6 bases between them. From germline, CDR1 is SGHRS and CDR2 YFSETQ. The CDR3 consists of 14 residues.

The chain has TRBV7-2 and TRBJ2-1; no clear D gene. V was pared by 5 bases and J by 8 bases, with 7 bases between. CDR1 SGHTA and CDR2 FQGNSA come from the germline V gene. CDR3 length equals 11 residues. The chain's CDR3 is CASSPSYEQFF. CDR3 coding DNA: TGTGCCAGCAGCCCTTCTTATGAGCAGTTCTTC.